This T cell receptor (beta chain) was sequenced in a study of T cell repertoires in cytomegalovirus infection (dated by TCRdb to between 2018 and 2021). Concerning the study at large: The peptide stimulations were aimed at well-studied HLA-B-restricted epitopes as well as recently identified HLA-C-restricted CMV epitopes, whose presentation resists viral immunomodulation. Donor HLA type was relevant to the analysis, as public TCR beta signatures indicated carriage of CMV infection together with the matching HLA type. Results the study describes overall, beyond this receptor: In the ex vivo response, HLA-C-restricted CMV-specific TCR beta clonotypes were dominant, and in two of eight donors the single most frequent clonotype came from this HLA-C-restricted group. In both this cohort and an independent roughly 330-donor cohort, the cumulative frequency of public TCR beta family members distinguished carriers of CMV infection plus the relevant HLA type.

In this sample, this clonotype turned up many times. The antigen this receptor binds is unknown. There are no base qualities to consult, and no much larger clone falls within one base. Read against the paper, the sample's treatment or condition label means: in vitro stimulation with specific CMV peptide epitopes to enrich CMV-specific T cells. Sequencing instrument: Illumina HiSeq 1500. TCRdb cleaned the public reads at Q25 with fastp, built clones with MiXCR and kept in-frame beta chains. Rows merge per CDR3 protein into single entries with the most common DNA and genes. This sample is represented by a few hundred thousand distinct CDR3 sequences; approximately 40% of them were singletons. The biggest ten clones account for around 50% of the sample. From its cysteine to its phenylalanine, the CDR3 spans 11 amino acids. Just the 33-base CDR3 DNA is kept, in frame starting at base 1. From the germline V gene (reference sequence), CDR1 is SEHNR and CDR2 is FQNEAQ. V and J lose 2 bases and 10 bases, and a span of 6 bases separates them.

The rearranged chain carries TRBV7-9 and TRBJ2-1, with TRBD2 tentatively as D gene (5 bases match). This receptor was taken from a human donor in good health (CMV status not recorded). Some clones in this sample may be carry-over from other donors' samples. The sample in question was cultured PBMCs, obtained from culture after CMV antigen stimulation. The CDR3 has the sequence CASSLSGEQFF. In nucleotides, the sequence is TGTGCCAGCAGCTTAAGCGGCGAGCAGTTCTTC.